This TCR beta chain was captured by sequencing in a study of T cell responses to AZD1222 COVID-19 vaccine. Study-wide points: Spike was spanned by vaccine-associated CD4 TCRs, which were dominant at 160-218 and 743-854. With two AZD1222 doses given, Spike-specific TCR breadth and depth both rose.

As for this clone: Its antigen remains unidentified.

The protocol was immunoSEQ multiplex PCR, while the TCRdb copy is restricted to in-frame clones and leaves out a portion. Its listing shows about 140,000 clones. J gave up 5 bases and V 4 bases, and 11 bases lay outside the gene matches. This CDR3 has 17 amino acids. Germline CDR1 LNHDA, CDR2 SQIVND (reference sequence). The source is an adult in good health. Sequences were obtained from peripheral blood. The chain has TRBV19 and TRBJ1-5; 10 nucleotides match TRBD1. The DNA of the CDR3 is TGTGCCAGTAGTACGACAGGGGGCGGGCGCGGCGATCAGCCCCAGCATTTT. This sequence encodes CASSTTGGGRGDQPQHF.